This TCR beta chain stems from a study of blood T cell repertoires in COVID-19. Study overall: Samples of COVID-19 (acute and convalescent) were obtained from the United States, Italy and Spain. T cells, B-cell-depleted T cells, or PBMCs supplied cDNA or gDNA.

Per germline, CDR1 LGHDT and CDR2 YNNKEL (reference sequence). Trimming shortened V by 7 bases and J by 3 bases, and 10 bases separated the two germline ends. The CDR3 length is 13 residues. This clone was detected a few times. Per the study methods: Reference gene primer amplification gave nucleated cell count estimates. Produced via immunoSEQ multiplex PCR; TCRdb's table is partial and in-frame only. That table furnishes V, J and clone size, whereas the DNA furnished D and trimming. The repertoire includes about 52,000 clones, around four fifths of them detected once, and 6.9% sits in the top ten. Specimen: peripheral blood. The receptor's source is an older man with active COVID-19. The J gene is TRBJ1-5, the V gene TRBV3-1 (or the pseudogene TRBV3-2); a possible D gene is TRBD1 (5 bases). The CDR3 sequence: CASISRDNQPQHF. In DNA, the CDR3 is TGTGCCAGCATATCCAGGGACAATCAGCCCCAGCATTTT.